Below are 5 T cell receptor beta chains sequenced from a single sample in a study of cytomegalovirus exposure and HLA in healthy donors. PCR primers comprised 60 Vbeta and 13 Jbeta primers. Only in-frame clones appear in the TCRdb table, and some are missing; sequencing was by immunoSEQ multiplex PCR. The data hold tens of thousands of clones, with approximately 74% observed a single time. The specimen was PBMCs. Source of these receptors: a young woman in good health and CMV-seropositive.

V gene TRBV28 combines with J gene TRBJ1-5, with D perhaps matching TRBD1 (5 bases). CDR3 length: 13 residues. V gave up 2 bases and J gave up 5 bases, with 7 bases separating them. Germline CDR1 MDHEN, CDR2 SYDVKM. In DNA, the CDR3 is TGTGCCAGCAGTTTAACAGGCTATCAGCCCCAGCATTTT. This codes for CASSLTGYQPQHF.

The CDR3 reads CSVTGRVWTEAFF. For the CDR3, the DNA is TGCAGCGTCACGGGGAGGGTATGGACTGAAGCTTTCTTT. The chain has TRBV29-1 and TRBJ1-1; D unresolved. Germline-derived CDR1 and CDR2 are SQVTM and ANQGSEA. V was pared by 6 bases and J by 5 bases, with 16 bases between. The CDR3 extends over 13 amino acids.

This clone was detected once. The gene calls are TRBV6-6 and TRBJ2-7; 9 nucleotides agree with TRBD1. The ends lost 2 bases at V and 5 bases at J; junction bases unmatched: 7. Germline V lookup: CDR1 MNHNY, CDR2 SVGAGI (reference sequence). This CDR3 has 15 residues. The DNA of the CDR3 is TGTGCCAGCAGTTACCCGGGACAGGGAATCGACGAGCAGTACTTC. Its protein product is CASSYPGQGIDEQYF.

The count of this clone is one. The chain recombines TRBV6-1 with TRBJ2-7; TRBD2 might be the D (7 bases). Between the trimmed V and J ends, which lost 4 bases and 6 bases, there was a span of 16 bases. This CDR3 spans 14 amino acids. CDR1 and CDR2 (germline): MNHNS, SASEGT. CDR3 protein: CASSGWMRGGEQYF. Written as DNA, the CDR3 is TGTGCCAGCAGTGGGTGGATGAGGGGGGGCGAGCAGTACTTC.

This clone was picked up one time. The chain joins TRBV28 to TRBJ1-1; D perhaps matches TRBD1 (5 bases). Per germline, CDR1 MDHEN and CDR2 SYDVKM. The V end was cut by 5 bases, the J end by 3 bases, with 19 bases between. The CDR3 has 16 residues. CDR3 region: CASSPLIYGGDTEAFF. CDR3 bases: TGTGCCAGCAGTCCCTTGATATATGGGGGGGACACTGAAGCTTTCTTT.